The source of this T cell receptor beta chain is a study of T cells in Graves' hyperthyroidism and ophthalmopathy. The study, taken as a whole, reports: Ophthalmopathy onset followed model prediction by a median about six months. Researchers report that a 13 V-J model separated ophthalmopathy from stable hyperthyroidism.

Germline V gene data show CDR1 as MNHEY and CDR2 as SMNVEV (reference sequence). The CDR3 loop spans 14 amino acids. Trimming removed 5 bases from V and 5 bases from J; junction bases left unmatched: 3. It was around 11 ml of fresh peripheral blood that supplied the PBMCs. Amplification yielded TCR beta CDR3 regions, with RNA transcripts as the source. Initially, a first-round RT-PCR of the TCR CDR3 employed the HTBI primer set. TCRdb processed the multiplex PCR reads anew with MiXCR; each CDR3 protein has one entry. Of 300,000 to 450,000 distinct CDR3 sequences listed, roughly 14% are singletons. This clonotype was detected ten times or more. The antigen is undetermined.

This sequence joins TRBV27 and TRBJ2-7; 13 bases fit TRBD2. The receptor was isolated from a woman in her late teens or twenties with Graves' hyperthyroidism that later progressed to Graves' ophthalmopathy. The material sequenced was blood. CDR3 nucleotide sequence: TGTGCCAGCAGTACAGGGACTAGCGGGAACGAGCAGTACTTC. It yields the protein CASSTGTSGNEQYF.